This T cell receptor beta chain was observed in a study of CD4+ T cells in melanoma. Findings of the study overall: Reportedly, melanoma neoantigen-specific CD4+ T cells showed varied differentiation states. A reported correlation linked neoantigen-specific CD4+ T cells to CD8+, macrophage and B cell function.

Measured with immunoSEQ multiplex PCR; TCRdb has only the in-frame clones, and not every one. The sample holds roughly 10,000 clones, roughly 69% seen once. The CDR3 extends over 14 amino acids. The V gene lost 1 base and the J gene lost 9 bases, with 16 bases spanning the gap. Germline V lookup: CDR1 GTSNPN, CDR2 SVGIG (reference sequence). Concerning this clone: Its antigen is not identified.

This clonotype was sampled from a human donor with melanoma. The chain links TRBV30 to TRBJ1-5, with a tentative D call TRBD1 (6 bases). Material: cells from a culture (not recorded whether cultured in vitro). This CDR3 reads CAWSETGIVGPQHF. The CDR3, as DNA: TGTGCCTGGAGTGAGACAGGCATCGTTGGGCCCCAGCATTTT.